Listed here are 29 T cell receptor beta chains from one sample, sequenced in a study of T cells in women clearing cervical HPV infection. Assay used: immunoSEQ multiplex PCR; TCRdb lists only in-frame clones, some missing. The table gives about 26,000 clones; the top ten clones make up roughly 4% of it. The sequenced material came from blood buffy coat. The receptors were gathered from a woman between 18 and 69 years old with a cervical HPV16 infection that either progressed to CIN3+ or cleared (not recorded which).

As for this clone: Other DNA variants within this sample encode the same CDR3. CDR3 sequence reads: CASSQGGQSYEQYF. CDR3 bases read: TGTGCCAGCAGCCAAGGAGGACAGAGCTACGAG. V usage is TRBV4-2 and J usage is TRBJ2-7; D is possibly TRBD1 (6 bases). The CDR3 end is not reached by the read, which stops 3 residues before it; the germline J gene fills it in. The V end lost 1 base, the J end lost 3 bases, and 10 bases lay between the germline ends. The length of the CDR3 is 14 residues. CDR1 and CDR2 (germline): LGHNA, YNFKEQ.

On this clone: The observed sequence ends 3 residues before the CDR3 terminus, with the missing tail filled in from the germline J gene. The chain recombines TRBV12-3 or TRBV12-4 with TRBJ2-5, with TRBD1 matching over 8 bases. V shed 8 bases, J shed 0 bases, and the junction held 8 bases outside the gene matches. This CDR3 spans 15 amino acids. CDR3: CASGRDRGHQETQYF. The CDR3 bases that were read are TGTGCCAGCGGAAGAGACAGGGGCCACCAAGAGACC.

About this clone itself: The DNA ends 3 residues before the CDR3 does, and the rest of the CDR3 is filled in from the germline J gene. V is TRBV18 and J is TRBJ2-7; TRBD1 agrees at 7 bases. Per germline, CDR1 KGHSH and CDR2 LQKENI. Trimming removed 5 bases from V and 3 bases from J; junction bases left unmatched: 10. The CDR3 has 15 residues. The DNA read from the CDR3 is TGTGCCAGCTCAAACAGGGGCCTGGGTAGCTACGAG. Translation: CASSNRGLGSYE. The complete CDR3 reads CASSNRGLGSYEQYF.

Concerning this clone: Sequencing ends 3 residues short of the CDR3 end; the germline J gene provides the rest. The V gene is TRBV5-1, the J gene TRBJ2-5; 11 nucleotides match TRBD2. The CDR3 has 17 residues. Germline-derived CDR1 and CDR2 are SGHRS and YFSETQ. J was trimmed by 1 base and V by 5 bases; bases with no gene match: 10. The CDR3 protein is CASREFGTSGTQETQYF. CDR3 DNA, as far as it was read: TGCGCCAGCAGAGAATTCGGGACTAGCGGAACCCAAGAGACC.

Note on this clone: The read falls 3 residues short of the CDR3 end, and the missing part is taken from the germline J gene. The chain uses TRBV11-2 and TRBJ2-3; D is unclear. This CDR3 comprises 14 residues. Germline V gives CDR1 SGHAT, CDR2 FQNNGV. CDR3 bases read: TGTGCCAGCAGCCCAAACTCGTACCAAGAGACG. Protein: CASSPNSYQET. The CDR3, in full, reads CASSPNSYQETQYF.

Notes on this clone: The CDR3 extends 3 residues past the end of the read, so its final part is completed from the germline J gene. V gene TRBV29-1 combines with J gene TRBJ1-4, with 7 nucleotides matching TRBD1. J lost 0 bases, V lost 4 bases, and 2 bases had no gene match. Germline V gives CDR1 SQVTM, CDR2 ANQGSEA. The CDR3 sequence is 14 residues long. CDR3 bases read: TGCAGCGTTGCAGGGGGTGCAACTAATGAAAAA. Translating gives CSVAGGATNEK. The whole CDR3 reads CSVAGGATNEKLFF.

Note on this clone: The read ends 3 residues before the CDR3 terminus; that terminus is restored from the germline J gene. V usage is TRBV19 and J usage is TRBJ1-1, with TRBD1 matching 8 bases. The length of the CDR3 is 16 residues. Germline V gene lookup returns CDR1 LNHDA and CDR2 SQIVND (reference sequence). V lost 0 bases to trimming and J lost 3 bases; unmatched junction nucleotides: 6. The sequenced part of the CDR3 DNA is TGTGCCAGTAGTATAGACCCAACAGGGGGGTACACTGAA. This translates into CASSIDPTGGYTE. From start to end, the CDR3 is CASSIDPTGGYTEAFF.

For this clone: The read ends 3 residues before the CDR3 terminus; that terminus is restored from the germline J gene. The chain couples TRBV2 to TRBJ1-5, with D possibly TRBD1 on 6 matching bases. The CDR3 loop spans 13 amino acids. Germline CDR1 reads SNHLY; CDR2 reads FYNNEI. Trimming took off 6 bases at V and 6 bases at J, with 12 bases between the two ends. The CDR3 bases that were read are TGTGCCAGCAGCGACAGGTTGGCTCAGCCC. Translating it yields CASSDRLAQP. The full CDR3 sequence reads CASSDRLAQPQHF.

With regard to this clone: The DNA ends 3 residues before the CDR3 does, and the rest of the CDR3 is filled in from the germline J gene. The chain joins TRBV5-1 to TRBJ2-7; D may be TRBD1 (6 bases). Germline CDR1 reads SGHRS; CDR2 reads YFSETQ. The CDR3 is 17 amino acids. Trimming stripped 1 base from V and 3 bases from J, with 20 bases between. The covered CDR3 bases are TGCGCCAGCAGCTTGAGTGTTGGGGACATAGTCCTCTACGAG. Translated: CASSLSVGDIVLYE. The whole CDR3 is CASSLSVGDIVLYEQYF.

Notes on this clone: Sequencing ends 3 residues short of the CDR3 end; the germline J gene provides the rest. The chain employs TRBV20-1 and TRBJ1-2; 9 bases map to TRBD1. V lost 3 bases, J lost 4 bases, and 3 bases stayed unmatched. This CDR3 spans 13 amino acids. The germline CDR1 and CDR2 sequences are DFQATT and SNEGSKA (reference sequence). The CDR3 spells CSARAGQGYGYTF. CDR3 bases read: TGCAGTGCTAGGGCGGGACAGGGCTATGGC.

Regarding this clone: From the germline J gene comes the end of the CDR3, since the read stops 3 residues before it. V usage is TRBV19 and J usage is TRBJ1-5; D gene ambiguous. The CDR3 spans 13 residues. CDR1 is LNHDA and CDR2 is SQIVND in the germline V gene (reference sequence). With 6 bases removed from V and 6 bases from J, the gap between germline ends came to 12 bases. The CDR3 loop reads CASSSVIFQPQHF. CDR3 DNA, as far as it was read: TGTGCCAGTAGCTCGGTCATCTTTCAGCCC.

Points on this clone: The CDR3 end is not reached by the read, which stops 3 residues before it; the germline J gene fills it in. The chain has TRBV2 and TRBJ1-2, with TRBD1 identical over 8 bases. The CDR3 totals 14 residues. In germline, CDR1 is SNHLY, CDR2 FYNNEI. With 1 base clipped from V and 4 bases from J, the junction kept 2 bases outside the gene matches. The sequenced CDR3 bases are TGTGCCAGCAGTGAAGGGGGACAGGTCTATGGC. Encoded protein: CASSEGGQVYG. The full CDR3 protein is CASSEGGQVYGYTF.

The part of the CDR3 DNA that was read is TGCAGTGCTAGAGGGGAGGGACTCATTCAAAATCAGCCG. This sequence encodes CSARGEGLIQNQP. The CDR3 in full is CSARGEGLIQNQPQYF. The gene calls are TRBV20-1 and TRBJ2-3; 7 bases are a match to TRBD2. The sequenced fragment ends 3 residues before the CDR3 boundary, so the rest is inferred from the germline J gene. Germline CDR1 is DFQATT and CDR2 is SNEGSKA (reference sequence). This CDR3 comprises 16 residues.

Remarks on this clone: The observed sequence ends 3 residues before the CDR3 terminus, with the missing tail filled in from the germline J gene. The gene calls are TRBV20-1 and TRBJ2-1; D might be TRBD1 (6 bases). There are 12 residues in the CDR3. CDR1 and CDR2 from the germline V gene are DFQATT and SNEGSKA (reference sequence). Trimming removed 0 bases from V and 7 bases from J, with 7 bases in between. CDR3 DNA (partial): TGCAGTGCTAGAGATAGGGGGAATGAG. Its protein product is CSARDRGNE. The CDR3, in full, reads CSARDRGNEQFF.

The sequenced part of the CDR3 DNA is TGTGCCAGCAGCTGGGCGCGGGCGGGGGAAGGGAATGAG. Its protein product is CASSWARAGEGNE. The entire CDR3 is CASSWARAGEGNEQFF. The chain combines TRBV5-4 with TRBJ2-1; TRBD2 aligns across 7 bases. Coverage ceases 3 residues before the CDR3 finishes, and the germline J gene fills in the end. V was clipped by 3 bases and J by 7 bases; unmatched bases: 13. The CDR3 covers 16 residues. CDR1 SGHNT and CDR2 YYREEE come from the germline V gene (reference sequence).

The sequenced CDR3 bases are TGTGCCAGTAGTAACCAGGGACTAGGCCAAGAGACC. The encoded protein is CASSNQGLGQET. The full CDR3 is CASSNQGLGQETQYF. The chain uses TRBV19 and TRBJ2-5, with TRBD2 matching over 8 bases. Read coverage stops 3 residues before the CDR3 terminus; the germline J gene supplies the remainder. Trimming cost V 4 bases and J 1 base; bases outside gene matches: 5. Germline lookup yields CDR1 LNHDA and CDR2 SQIVND (reference sequence). The CDR3 extends over 15 amino acids.

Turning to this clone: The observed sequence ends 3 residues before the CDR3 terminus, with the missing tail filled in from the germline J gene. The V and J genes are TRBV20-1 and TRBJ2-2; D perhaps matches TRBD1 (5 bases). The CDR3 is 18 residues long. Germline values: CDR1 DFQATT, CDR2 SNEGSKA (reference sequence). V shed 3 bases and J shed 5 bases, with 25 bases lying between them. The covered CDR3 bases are TGCAGTGCTAGTGGTTTATTACAGGCTGAATTCGGAACCGGGGAG. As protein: CSASGLLQAEFGTGE. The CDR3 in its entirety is CSASGLLQAEFGTGELFF.

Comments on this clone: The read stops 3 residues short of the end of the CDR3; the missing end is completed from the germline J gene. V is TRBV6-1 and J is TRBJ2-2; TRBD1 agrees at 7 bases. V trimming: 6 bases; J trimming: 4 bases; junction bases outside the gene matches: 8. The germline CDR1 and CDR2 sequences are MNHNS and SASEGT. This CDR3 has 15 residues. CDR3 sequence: CASRENRQGTGELFF. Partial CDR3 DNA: TGTGCCAGCAGGGAAAACCGACAGGGCACCGGGGAG.

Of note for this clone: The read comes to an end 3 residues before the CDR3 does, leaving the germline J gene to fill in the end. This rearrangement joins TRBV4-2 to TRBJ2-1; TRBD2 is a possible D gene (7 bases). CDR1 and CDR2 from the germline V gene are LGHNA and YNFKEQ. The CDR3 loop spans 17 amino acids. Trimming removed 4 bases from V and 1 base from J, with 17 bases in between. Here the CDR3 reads CASSPYGGPRSYNEQFF. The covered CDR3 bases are TGTGCCAGCAGCCCGTACGGGGGGCCGAGGTCCTACAATGAG.

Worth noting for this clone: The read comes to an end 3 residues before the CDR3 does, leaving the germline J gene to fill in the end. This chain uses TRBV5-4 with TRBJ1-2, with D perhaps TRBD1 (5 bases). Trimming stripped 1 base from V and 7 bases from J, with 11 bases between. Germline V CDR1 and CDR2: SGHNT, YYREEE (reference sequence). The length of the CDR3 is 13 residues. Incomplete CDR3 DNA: TGTGCCAGCAGCTTGTCTAACGGGGGTGGC. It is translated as CASSLSNGGG. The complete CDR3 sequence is CASSLSNGGGYTF.

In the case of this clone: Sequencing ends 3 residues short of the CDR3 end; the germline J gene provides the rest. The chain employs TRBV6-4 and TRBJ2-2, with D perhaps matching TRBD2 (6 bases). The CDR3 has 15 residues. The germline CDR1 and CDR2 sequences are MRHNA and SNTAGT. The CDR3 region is CASSDCGVLNEKLFF. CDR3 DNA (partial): TGTGCCAGCAGTGACTGCGGGGTCCTTAATGAAAAG.

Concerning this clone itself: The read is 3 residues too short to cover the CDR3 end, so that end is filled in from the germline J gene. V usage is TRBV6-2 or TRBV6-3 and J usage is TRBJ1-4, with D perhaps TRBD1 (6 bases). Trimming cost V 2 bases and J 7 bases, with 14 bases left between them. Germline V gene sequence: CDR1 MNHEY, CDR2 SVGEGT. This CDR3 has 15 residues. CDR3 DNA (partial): TGTGCCAGCAGTTACAAGGCAGGGGACGTTGAAAAA. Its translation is CASSYKAGDVEK. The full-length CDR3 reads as CASSYKAGDVEKLFF.

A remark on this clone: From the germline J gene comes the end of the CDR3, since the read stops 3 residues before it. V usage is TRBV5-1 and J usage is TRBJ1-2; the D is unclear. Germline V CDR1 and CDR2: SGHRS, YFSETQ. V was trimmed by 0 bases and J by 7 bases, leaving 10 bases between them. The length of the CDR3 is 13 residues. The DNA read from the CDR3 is TGCGCCAGCAGCTTGGGACATGAGAGTGGC. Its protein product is CASSLGHESG. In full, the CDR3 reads CASSLGHESGYTF.

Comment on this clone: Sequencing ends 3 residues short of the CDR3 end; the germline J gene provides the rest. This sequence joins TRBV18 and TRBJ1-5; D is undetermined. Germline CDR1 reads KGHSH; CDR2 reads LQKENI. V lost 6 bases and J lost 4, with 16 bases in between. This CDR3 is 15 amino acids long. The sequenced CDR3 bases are TGTGCCAGCTCCCAGACTAGTCCGAGTAATCAGCCC. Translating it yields CASSQTSPSNQP. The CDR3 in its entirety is CASSQTSPSNQPQHF.

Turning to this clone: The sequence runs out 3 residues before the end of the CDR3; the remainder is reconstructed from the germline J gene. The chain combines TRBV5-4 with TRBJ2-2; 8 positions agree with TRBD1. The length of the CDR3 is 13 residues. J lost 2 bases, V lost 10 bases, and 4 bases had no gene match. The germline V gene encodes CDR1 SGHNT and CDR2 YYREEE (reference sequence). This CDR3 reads CAQTGGNTGELFF. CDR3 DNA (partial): TGTGCCCAAACAGGGGGTAACACCGGGGAG.

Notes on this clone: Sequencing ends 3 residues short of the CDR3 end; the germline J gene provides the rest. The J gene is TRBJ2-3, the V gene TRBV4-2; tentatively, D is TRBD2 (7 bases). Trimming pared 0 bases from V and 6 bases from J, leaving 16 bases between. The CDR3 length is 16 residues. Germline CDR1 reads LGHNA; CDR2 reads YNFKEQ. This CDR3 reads CASSQDPGGGGDTQYF. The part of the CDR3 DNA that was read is TGTGCCAGCAGCCAAGATCCTGGCGGGGGCGGGGATACG.

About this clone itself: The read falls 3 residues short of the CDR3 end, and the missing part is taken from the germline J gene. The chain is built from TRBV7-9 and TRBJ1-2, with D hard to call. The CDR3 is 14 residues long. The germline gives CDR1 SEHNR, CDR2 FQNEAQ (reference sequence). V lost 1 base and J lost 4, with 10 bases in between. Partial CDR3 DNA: TGTGCCAGCAGCTTAGGCGGGCAGCCCTATGGC. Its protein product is CASSLGGQPYG. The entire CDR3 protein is CASSLGGQPYGYTF.

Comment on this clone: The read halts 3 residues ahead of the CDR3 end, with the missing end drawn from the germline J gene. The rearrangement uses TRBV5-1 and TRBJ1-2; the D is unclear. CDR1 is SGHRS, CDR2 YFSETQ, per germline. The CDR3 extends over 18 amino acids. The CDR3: CASSYGNLIRYSTDTYTF. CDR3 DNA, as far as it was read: TGCGCCAGCAGCTACGGTAACCTAATCCGGTACAGCACAGATACG.

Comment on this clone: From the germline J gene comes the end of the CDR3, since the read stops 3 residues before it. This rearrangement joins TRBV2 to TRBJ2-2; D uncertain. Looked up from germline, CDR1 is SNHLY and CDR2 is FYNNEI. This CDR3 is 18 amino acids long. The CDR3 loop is CASSAQKGMWSYNSPLFF. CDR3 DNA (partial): TGTGCCAGCAGCGCCCAAAAGGGCATGTGGTCCTATAATTCACCG.